This T cell receptor beta chain was identified during a study of T cell responses to AZD1222 COVID-19 vaccine. CDR1 SGHNT and CDR2 YYREEE come from the germline V gene (reference sequence). V lost 4 bases and J lost 0; bases outside the gene matches: 3. CDR3 length equals 16 residues. Profiled with immunoSEQ multiplex PCR; TCRdb holds only in-frame clones, not every one. The sample gives more than 95,000 clones, 88% of which show up once; roughly 3.8% is in the top ten. This sequence originates from an adult who received the AZD1222 COVID-19 vaccine. Sequences were derived from peripheral blood, sampled 28 days after the second AZD1222 dose. The rearrangement uses TRBV5-4 and TRBJ2-2; 10 bases fit TRBD2. CDR3 bases: TGTGCCAGCAGCATAGGACTAGCGGCGAACACCGGGGAGCTGTTTTTT. Translation: CASSIGLAANTGELFF.